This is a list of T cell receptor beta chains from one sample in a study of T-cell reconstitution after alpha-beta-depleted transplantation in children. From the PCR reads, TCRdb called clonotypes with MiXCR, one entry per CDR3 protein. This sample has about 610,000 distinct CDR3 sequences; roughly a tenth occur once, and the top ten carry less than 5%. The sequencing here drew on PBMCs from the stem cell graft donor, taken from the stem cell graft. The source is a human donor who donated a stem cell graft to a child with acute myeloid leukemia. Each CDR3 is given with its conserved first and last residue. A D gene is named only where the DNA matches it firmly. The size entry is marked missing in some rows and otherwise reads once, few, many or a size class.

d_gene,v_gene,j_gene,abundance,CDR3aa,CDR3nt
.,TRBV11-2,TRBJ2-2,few,CASTKGGGRTTGELFF,TGTGCCAGCACCAAAGGGGGCGGGAGGACCACCGGGGAGCTGTTTTTT
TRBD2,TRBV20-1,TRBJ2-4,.,CSASGGRSNIQYF,TGCAGTGCTAGCGGCGGGAGAAGCAACATTCAGTACTTC
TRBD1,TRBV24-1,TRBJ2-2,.,CATSDSTGTGPFGELFF,TGTGCCACCAGTGATTCAACCGGGACAGGCCCATTCGGGGAGCTGTTTTTT
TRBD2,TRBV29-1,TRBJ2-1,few,CSGLAGVRIYNEQFF,TGCAGCGGTCTAGCGGGAGTAAGGATCTACAATGAGCAGTTCTTC
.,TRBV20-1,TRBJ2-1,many,CSARDSASANEQFF,TGCAGTGCTAGAGATAGCGCTAGCGCGAATGAGCAGTTCTTC
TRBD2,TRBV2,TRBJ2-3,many,CASSERGAGPLTDTQYF,TGTGCCAGCAGTGAAAGGGGAGCGGGACCACTCACAGATACGCAGTATTTT
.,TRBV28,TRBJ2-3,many,CASSSFGRFTTDTQYF,TGTGCCAGCAGTTCTTTTGGCAGGTTCACAACAGATACGCAGTATTTT
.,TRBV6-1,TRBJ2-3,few,CASSEENQDTQYF,TGTGCCAGCAGTGAAGAGAATCAAGATACGCAGTATTTT
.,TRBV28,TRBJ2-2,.,CASSLWTQHTGELFF,TGTGCCAGCAGTTTATGGACCCAGCACACCGGGGAGCTGTTTTTT
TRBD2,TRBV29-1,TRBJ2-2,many,CSVDTGTRITGELFF,TGCAGCGTAGACACCGGGACTAGGATCACCGGGGAGCTGTTTTTT
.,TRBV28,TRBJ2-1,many,CASGGDEQFF,TGTGCCAGCGGGGGAGATGAGCAGTTCTTC
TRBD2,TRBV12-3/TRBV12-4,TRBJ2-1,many,CASSFSGNEQFF,TGCGCCAGCAGCTTTAGCGGGAATGAGCAGTTCTTC
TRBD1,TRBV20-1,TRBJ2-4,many,CSAVTGTGRNIQYF,TGCAGTGCTGTAACCGGGACAGGGAGAAACATTCAGTACTTC
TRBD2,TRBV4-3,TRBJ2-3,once,CASSQDTGTSGSGDTQYF,TGCGCCAGCAGCCAAGATACGGGGACTAGCGGGAGTGGAGATACGCAGTATTTT
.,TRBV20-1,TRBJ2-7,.,CSARTGIGYEQYF,TGCAGTGCTAGAACAGGGATCGGCTACGAGCAGTACTTC
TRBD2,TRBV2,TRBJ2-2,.,CASSATTSGTRTGELFF,TGTGCCAGCAGTGCCACAACTAGCGGGACCCGCACCGGGGAGCTGTTTTTT
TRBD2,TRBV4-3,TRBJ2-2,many,CASSQELAGITGELFF,TGCGCCAGCAGCCAAGAACTAGCGGGGATCACCGGGGAGCTGTTTTTT
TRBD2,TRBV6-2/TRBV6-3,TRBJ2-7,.,CASRSGSGHEQYF,TGTGCCAGCAGGAGCGGGAGTGGCCACGAGCAGTACTTC
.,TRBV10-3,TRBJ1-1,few,CATQTLRPGDTEAFF,TGTGCCACCCAGACCCTCAGACCCGGGGACACTGAAGCTTTCTTT
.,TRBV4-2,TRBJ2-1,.,CASSQVVSEQFF,TGTGCCAGCAGCCAAGTTGTAAGCGAGCAGTTCTTC
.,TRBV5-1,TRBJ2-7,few,CASSLESGRYEQYF,TGCGCCAGCAGCTTGGAGTCTGGGCGGTACGAGCAGTACTTC
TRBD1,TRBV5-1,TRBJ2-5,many,CASSPDGTGDPQYF,TGCGCCAGCAGCCCAGACGGGACAGGGGACCCCCAGTACTTC
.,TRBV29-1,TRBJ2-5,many,CSVDFGIWETQYF,TGCAGCGTTGACTTCGGGATCTGGGAGACCCAGTACTTC
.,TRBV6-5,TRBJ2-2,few,CASSWGATRGNTGELFF,TGTGCCAGCAGTTGGGGGGCGACCCGTGGGAACACCGGGGAGCTGTTTTTT
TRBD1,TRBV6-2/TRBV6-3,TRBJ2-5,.,CASNDFYRDSHFYQETQYF,TGTGCCAGCAACGACTTCTACCGGGACAGCCACTTTTACCAAGAGACCCAGTACTTC
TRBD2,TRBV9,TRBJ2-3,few,CASSRGAGGPTDTQYF,TGTGCCAGCAGCCGGGGAGCGGGAGGGCCCACAGATACGCAGTATTTT
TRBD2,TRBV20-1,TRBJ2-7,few,CSAREVLRLADEQYF,TGCAGTGCTAGAGAGGTTTTAAGACTAGCGGATGAGCAGTACTTC
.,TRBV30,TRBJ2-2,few,CAWSVRTAGELFF,TGTGCCTGGAGTGTCCGGACAGCCGGGGAGCTGTTTTTT
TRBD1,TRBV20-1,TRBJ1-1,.,CSARDRTGGNTEAFF,TGCAGTGCTAGAGATCGGACAGGAGGGAACACTGAAGCTTTCTTT
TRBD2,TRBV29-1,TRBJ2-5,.,CSVASGRQETQYF,TGCAGCGTTGCTAGCGGGAGACAAGAGACCCAGTACTTC
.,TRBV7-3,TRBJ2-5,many,CASSLNVDETQYF,TGTGCCAGCAGCTTAAATGTCGATGAGACCCAGTACTTC
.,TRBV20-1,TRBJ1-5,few,CSASRPGLGTQPQHF,TGCAGTGCTAGTCGTCCGGGGTTGGGTACCCAGCCCCAGCATTTT
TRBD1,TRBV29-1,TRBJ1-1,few,CSVGDRAGTEAFF,TGCAGCGTGGGGGACAGGGCGGGCACTGAAGCTTTCTTT
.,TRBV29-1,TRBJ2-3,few,CSVGRQSTDTQYF,TGCAGCGTTGGGCGGCAGTCCACAGATACGCAGTATTTT
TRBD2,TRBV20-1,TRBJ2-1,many,CSARLGRERPYNEQFF,TGCAGTGCTAGACTCGGGCGGGAGAGACCCTACAATGAGCAGTTCTTC
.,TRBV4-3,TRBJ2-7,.,CASSQLAMSYEQYF,TGCGCCAGCAGCCAACTAGCCATGTCCTACGAGCAGTACTTC
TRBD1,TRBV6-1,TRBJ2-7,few,CASNDDRGDEQYF,TGTGCCAGCAATGACGACAGGGGGGACGAGCAGTACTTC
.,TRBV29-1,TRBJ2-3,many,CSVRGRATDTQYF,TGCAGCGTTAGGGGGAGGGCCACAGATACGCAGTATTTT
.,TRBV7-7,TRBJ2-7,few,CASSRGAIGAYEQYF,TGTGCTAGCAGCCGGGGGGCAATAGGGGCCTACGAGCAGTACTTC
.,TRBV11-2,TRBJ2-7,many,CASSLVGTPLDEQYF,TGTGCCAGCAGCTTAGTCGGGACCCCTCTGGACGAGCAGTACTTC
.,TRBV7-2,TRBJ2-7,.,CASSGTPPPYEQYF,TGTGCCAGCAGCGGGACACCTCCTCCCTACGAGCAGTACTTC
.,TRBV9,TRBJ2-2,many,CASSVRPGGELFF,TGTGCCAGCAGCGTACGACCCGGGGGGGAGCTGTTTTTT
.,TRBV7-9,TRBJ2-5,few,CASSAGTLKETQYF,TGTGCCAGCAGCGCCGGGACCCTTAAAGAGACCCAGTACTTC
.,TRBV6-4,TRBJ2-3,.,CASSDPDTADTQYF,TGTGCCAGCAGTGACCCCGACACCGCAGATACGCAGTATTTT
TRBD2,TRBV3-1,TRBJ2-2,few,CASSQGPSSGTNTGELFF,TGTGCCAGCAGCCAAGGCCCCTCAAGCGGGACGAACACCGGGGAGCTGTTTTTT
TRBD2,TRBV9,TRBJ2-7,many,CASSYWASGYEQYF,TGTGCCAGCAGCTACTGGGCTAGCGGCTACGAGCAGTACTTC
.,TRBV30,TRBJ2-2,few,CAWSAVKNTGELFF,TGTGCCTGGAGTGCAGTGAAGAACACCGGGGAGCTGTTTTTT
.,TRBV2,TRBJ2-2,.,CASSERAGPNTGELFF,TGTGCCAGCAGTGAGAGGGCAGGGCCGAACACCGGGGAGCTGTTTTTT
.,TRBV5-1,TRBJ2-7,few,CASSSWDKQGGQYF,TGCGCCAGCAGCTCCTGGGACAAGCAGGGCGGGCAGTACTTC
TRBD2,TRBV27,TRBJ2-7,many,CASSTVAGITYEQYF,TGTGCCAGCAGTACAGTAGCGGGTATTACCTACGAGCAGTACTTC
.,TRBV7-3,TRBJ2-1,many,CASSLIVDGRSGDNEQFF,TGTGCCAGCAGCTTAATAGTCGACGGGAGAAGTGGGGACAATGAGCAGTTCTTC